A selection of T cell receptor beta chains follows, all from one sample in a study of vaccination and CD4 T cells after COVID-19. Their antigens are not known. TCRdb ran MiXCR on the PCR reads and lists one entry per CDR3 protein. The table has approximately 12,000 distinct CDR3 sequences, 65% seen once. The sample was CD4+ T cells from blood, cultured in vitro, taken before SARS-CoV-2 vaccination. All receptors come from a human donor who had recovered from COVID-19. Each CDR3 is given with its conserved first and last residue. D genes are given only for firm matches. Rows may omit the clone size; those that give it use once, few, many or a size class.

>TRBV6-5|16|-|TRBJ2-5|TRBD2
CASSSGLAGGEETQYF
TGTGCCAGCAGTTCCGGACTAGCGGGAGGAGAAGAGACCCAGTACTTC
>TRBV21-1|10|few|TRBJ1-6|-
CASKRPPLHF
TGTGCCAGCAAGCGCCCACCCCTCCACTTT
>TRBV20-1|11|few|TRBJ2-5|TRBD1
CSADRRETQYF
TGCAGTGCGGACAGGCGAGAGACCCAGTACTTC
>TRBV9|12|-|TRBJ2-2|-
CASLGETGELFF
TGTGCCAGCCTCGGGGAAACCGGGGAGCTGTTTTTT
>TRBV20-1|13|-|TRBJ2-5|-
CSANRGPQETQYF
TGCAGTGCTAACCGGGGGCCGCAAGAGACCCAGTACTTC
>TRBV7-2|13|-|TRBJ2-5|-
CASSPSWQETQYF
TGTGCCAGCAGTCCTAGCTGGCAAGAGACCCAGTACTTC
>TRBV7-2|16|-|TRBJ2-7|TRBD2
CASSLASREVRPEQYF
TGTGCCAGCAGCTTAGCCTCGCGGGAGGTGCGGCCCGAGCAGTACTTC
>TRBV20-1|14|-|TRBJ2-1|TRBD2
CSWLGTSSYNEQFF
TGCAGTTGGTTGGGGACTAGCTCCTACAATGAGCAGTTCTTC
>TRBV18|16|once|TRBJ2-5|TRBD1
CASSPPGQAPVETQYF
TGTGCCAGCTCACCACCGGGACAGGCACCTGTGGAGACCCAGTACTTC
>TRBV27|15|few|TRBJ2-5|TRBD2
CASFRSGGPGETQYF
TGTGCCAGCTTTCGCTCGGGAGGGCCCGGAGAGACCCAGTACTTC
>TRBV6-1|15|few|TRBJ1-3|-
CASKANGGRGNTIYF
TGTGCCAGCAAGGCAAACGGGGGACGAGGAAACACCATATATTTT
>TRBV20-1|15|-|TRBJ1-6|-
CSARGPVSYNSPLHF
TGCAGTGCTAGAGGGCCGGTCTCCTATAATTCACCCCTCCACTTT
>TRBV20-1|18|-|TRBJ2-1|TRBD2
CSARDQLAAGSSYNEQFF
TGCAGTGCTAGAGACCAGCTAGCGGCCGGGAGCTCCTACAATGAGCAGTTCTTC
>TRBV20-1|13|-|TRBJ2-7|TRBD1
CSVGDRQSYEQYF
TGCAGTGTGGGGGACAGGCAATCCTACGAGCAGTACTTC
>TRBV20-1|14|few|TRBJ2-7|TRBD1
CSASNTGGLYEQYF
TGCAGTGCTAGTAATACAGGGGGCCTCTACGAGCAGTACTTC
>TRBV6-1|18|few|TRBJ2-5|TRBD2
CASSETRSGSRWGETQYF
TGTGCCAGCAGTGAAACAAGAAGCGGGAGCCGCTGGGGAGAGACCCAGTACTTC
>TRBV10-3|13|-|TRBJ2-7|TRBD2
CAIRASGRNEQYF
TGTGCCATCAGGGCTAGCGGGAGGAACGAGCAGTACTTC